This T cell receptor (beta chain) came from a study of graft-versus-host responses after intestinal transplantation. Across the study: All of the recipients had induction that used anti-thymocyte globulin, then tacrolimus and steroids for two to three years.

V lost 1 base and J 3 bases, leaving 9 bases between the germline ends. Per germline, CDR1 MDHEN and CDR2 SYDVKM. CDR3 length equals 14 residues. Processed graft tissue released its intraepithelial and lamina propria lymphocytes. Method: immunoSEQ multiplex PCR; TCRdb's copy keeps in-frame clones and lacks some. This sample has 2,000 to 2,500 clones, with around 82% found just once. The gene calls are TRBV28 and TRBJ2-5, with unresolved D. Here the sequenced sample was ileum tissue, taken 18 days after transplant. The clonotype was recovered from a human patient who received an intestinal transplant, so some T cells may come from the graft donor. The CDR3 sequence: CASSLLETEETQYF. As DNA, the CDR3 is TGTGCCAGCAGTTTATTAGAGACGGAAGAGACCCAGTACTTC.